A selection of T cell receptor beta chains follows, all from one sample in a study of cytomegalovirus exposure and HLA in healthy donors. Measured with immunoSEQ multiplex PCR; TCRdb has only the in-frame clones, and not every one. This table holds fewer than 200,000 clones, approximately 81% found once. Material for sequencing was PBMCs. Receptors were obtained from a male donor in good health and CMV-seronegative. CDR3s leave out the opening cysteine and the closing phenylalanine or tryptophan.

V: TRBV7-8; J: TRBJ2-7; CDR3: ASSLDPGTGDLEQY
V: TRBV7-2; J: TRBJ1-1; CDR3: ASSVKRGNTEAF
V: TRBV28; J: TRBJ2-7; CDR3: ASSLWNLQYLRLRYEQY
V: TRBV19; J: TRBJ2-1; CDR3: ASTNSGRARNEQF
V: TRBV6-5; J: TRBJ1-1; CDR3: ASSPQVRPEAF
V: TRBV6-1; J: TRBJ2-5; CDR3: ASSEPRTGQETQY
V: TRBV27; J: TRBJ2-3; CDR3: ASNNVPSGGYTQY
V: TRBV5-1; J: TRBJ2-7; CDR3: ASSLVNRDEQY
V: TRBV7-9; J: TRBJ1-5; CDR3: ASSHTGIDQPQH
V: TRBV7-7; J: TRBJ1-1; CDR3: ASSDGQGRAF
V: TRBV7-8; J: TRBJ1-2; CDR3: ASRRDDRIGKYGYT
V: TRBV18; J: TRBJ1-2; CDR3: ASSPYTSLTPYGYT
V: TRBV18; J: TRBJ1-2; CDR3: ASSPAGIGYGYT
V: TRBV19; J: TRBJ2-7; CDR3: ASSIGTGNYEQY
V: TRBV19; J: TRBJ2-2; CDR3: ASSNTGAHTGELF
V: TRBV6-6; J: TRBJ1-1; CDR3: ASSYLRGIDTEAF
V: TRBV27; J: TRBJ2-7; CDR3: ASSSTRDSRKY
V: TRBV6-6; J: TRBJ1-2; CDR3: ASSYQLEGRNYGYT
V: TRBV15; J: TRBJ2-7; CDR3: ATSRDISRGQGSYEQY
V: TRBV11-2; J: TRBJ1-2; CDR3: ASSLTPEEANYGYT
V: TRBV6-5; J: TRBJ2-3; CDR3: ASRLRRALGDTQY
V: TRBV18; J: TRBJ1-2; CDR3: ASGKGTGSNGYT
V: TRBV11-2; J: TRBJ2-5; CDR3: ASSSRGEAGETQY
V: TRBV7-6; J: TRBJ2-3; CDR3: ASSSRTSGTDTQY
V: TRBV4-1; J: TRBJ2-7; CDR3: ASSHGVNYEQY
V: TRBV5-5; J: TRBJ1-1; CDR3: ASSKDRPAEAF